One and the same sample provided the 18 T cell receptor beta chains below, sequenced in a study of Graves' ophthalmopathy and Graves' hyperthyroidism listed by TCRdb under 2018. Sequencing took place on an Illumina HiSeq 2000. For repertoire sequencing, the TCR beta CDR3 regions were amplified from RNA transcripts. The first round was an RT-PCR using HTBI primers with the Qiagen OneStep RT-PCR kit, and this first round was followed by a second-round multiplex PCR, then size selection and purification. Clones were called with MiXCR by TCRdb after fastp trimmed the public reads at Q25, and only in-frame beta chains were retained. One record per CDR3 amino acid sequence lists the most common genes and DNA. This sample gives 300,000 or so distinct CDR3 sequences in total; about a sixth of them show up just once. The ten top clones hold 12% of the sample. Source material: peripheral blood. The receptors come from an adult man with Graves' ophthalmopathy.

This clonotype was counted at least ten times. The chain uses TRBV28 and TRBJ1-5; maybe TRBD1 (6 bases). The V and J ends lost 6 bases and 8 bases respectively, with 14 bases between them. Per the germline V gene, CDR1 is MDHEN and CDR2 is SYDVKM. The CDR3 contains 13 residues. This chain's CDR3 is CASSYTGREPQHF. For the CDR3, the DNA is TGTGCCAGCAGCTATACAGGGCGAGAGCCCCAGCATTTT. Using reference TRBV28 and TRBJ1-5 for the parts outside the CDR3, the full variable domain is DVKVTQSSRYLVKRTGEKVFLECVQDMDHENMFWYRQDPGLGLRLIYFSYDVKMKEKGDIPEGYSVSREKKERFSLILESASTNQTSMYLCASSYTGREPQHFGDGTRLSIL.

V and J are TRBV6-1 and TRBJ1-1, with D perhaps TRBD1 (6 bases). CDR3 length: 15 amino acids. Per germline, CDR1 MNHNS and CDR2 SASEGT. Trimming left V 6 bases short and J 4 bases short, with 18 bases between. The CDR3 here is CASRRGQRDTTEAFF. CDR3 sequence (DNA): TGTGCCAGCAGACGCGGACAGAGGGACACCACTGAAGCTTTCTTT.

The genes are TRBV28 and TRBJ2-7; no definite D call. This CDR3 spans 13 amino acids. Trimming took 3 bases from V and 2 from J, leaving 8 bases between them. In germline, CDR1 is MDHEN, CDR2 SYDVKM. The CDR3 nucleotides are TGTGCCAGCAGTTTGACACCTGCCTACGAGCAGTACTTC. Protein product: CASSLTPAYEQYF. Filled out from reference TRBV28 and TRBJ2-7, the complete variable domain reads DVKVTQSSRYLVKRTGEKVFLECVQDMDHENMFWYRQDPGLGLRLIYFSYDVKMKEKGDIPEGYSVSREKKERFSLILESASTNQTSMYLCASSLTPAYEQYFGPGTRLTVT.

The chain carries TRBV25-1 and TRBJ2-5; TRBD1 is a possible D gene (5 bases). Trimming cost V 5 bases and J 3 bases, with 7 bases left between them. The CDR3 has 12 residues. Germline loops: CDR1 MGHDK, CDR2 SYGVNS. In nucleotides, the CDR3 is TGTGCCAGCAGTACAGGAGAAGAGACCCAGTACTTC. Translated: CASSTGEETQYF.

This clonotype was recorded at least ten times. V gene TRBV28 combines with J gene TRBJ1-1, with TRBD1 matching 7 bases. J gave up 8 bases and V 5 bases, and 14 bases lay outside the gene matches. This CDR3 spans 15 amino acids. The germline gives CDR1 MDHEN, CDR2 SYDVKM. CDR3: CASSPIETGILEAFF. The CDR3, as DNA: TGTGCCAGCAGTCCCATCGAGACAGGGATCCTCGAAGCTTTCTTT.

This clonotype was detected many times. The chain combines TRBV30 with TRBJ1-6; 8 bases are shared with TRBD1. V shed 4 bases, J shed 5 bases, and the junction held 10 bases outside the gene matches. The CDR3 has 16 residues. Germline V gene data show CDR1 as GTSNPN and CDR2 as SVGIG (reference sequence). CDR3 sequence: CAWTRDRSLDNSPLHF. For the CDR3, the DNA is TGTGCCTGGACCCGGGACAGGTCCTTGGATAATTCACCCCTCCACTTT. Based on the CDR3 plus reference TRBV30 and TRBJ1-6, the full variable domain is SQTIHQWPATLVQPVGSPLSLECTVEGTSNPNLYWYRQAAGRGLQLLFYSVGIGQISSEVPQNLSASRPQDRQFILSSKKLLLSDSGFYLCAWTRDRSLDNSPLHFGNGTRLTVT.

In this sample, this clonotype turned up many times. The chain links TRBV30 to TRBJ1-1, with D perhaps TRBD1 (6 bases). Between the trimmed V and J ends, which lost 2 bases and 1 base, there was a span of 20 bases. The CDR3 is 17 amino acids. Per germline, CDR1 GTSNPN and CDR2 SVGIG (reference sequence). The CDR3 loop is CAWSPNYLRTANTEAFF. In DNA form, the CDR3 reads TGTGCCTGGAGTCCGAACTACCTACGGACAGCGAACACTGAAGCTTTCTTT.

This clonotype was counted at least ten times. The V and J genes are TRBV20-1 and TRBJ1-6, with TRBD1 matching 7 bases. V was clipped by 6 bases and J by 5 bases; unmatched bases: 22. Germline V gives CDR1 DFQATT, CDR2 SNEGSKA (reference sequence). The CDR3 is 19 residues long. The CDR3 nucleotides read TGCAGTGCCGCCCATCCCGGTGGTAGGGGACAGCCTAATAATTCACCCCTCCACTTT. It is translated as CSAAHPGGRGQPNNSPLHF.

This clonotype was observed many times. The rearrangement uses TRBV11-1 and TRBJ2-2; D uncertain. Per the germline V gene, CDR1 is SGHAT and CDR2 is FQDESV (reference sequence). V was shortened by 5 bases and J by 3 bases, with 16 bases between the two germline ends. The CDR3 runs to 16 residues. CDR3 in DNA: TGTGCCAGCAGCCGCTTAACAGCCTCGGACACCGGGGAGCTGTTTTTT. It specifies CASSRLTASDTGELFF. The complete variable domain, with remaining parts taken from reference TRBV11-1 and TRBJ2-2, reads EAEVAQSPRYKITEKSQAVAFWCDPISGHATLYWYRQILGQGPELLVQFQDESVVDDSQLPKDRFSAERLKGVDSTLKIQPAELGDSAMYLCASSRLTASDTGELFFGEGSRLTVL.

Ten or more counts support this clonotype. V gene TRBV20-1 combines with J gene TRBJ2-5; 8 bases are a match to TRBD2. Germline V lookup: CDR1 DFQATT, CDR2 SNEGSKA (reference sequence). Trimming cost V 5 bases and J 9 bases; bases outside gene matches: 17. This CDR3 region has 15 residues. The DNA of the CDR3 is TGCAGTGCTTACTCATCCAGCGGGGGTTTCTCCTCCCAGTACTTC. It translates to CSAYSSSGGFSSQYF.

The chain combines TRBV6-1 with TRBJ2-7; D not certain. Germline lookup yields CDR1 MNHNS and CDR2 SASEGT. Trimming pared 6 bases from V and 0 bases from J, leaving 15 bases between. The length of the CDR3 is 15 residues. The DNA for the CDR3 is TGTGCCAGCAGCGACCCCGGGTCTTCCTCCTACGAGCAGTACTTC. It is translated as CASSDPGSSSYEQYF.

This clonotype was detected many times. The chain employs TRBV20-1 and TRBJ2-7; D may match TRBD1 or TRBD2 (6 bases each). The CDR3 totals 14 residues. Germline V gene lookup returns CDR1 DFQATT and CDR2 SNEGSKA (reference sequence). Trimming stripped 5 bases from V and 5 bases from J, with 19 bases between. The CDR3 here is CSAGGHRAQDEQYF. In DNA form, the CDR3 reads TGCAGTGCTGGGGGGCACAGGGCGCAGGACGAGCAGTACTTC.

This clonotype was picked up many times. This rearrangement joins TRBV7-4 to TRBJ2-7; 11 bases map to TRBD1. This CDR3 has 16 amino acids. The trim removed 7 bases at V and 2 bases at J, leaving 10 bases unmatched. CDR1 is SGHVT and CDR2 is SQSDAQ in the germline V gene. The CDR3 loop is CASTANGDRGTYEQYF. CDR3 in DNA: TGTGCCAGCACTGCAAACGGGGACAGGGGGACCTACGAGCAGTACTTC.

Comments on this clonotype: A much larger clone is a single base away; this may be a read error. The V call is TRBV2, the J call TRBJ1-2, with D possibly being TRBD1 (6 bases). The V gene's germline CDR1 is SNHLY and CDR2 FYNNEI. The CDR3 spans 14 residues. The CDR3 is CANSALQGSYGYTF. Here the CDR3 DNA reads TGTGCCAACAGTGCTTTGCAGGGGTCGTATGGCTACACCTTC.

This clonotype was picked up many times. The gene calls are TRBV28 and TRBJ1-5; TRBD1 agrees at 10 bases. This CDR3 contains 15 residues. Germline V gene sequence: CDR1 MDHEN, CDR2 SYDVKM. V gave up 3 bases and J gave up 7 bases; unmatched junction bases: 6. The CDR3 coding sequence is TGTGCCAGCAGTTTGGGACAGGGGTACAGACAGCCCCAGCATTTT. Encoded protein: CASSLGQGYRQPQHF.

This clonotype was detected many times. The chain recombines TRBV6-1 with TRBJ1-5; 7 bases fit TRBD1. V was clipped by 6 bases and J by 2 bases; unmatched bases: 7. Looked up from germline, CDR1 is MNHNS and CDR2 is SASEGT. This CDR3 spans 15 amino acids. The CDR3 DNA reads TGTGCCAGCAGAGATACAGGGGCTGGCAATCAGCCCCAGCATTTT. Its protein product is CASRDTGAGNQPQHF.

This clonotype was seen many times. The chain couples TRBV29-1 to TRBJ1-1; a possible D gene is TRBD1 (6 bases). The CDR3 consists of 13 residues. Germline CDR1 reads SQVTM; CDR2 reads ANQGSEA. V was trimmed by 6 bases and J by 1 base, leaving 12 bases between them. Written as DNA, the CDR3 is TGCAGCGTCGCTGACAGGAGGAACACTGAAGCTTTCTTT. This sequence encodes CSVADRRNTEAFF.

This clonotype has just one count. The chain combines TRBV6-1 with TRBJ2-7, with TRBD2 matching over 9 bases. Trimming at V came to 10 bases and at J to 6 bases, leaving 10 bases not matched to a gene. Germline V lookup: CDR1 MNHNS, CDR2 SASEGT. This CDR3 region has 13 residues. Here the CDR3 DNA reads TGTGCCACCAAGGGACTAGCAAGCCTCGAGCAGTACTTC. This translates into CATKGLASLEQYF.